The 19 T cell receptor beta chains below come from one sample, sequenced in a study of T cell responses to AZD1222 COVID-19 vaccine. Some clones are missing from TCRdb's copy, which holds only in-frame ones; the method was immunoSEQ multiplex PCR. The sample gives around 170,000 clones, about 86% of which show up once; 9.5% to 13% is in the top ten. This sample comprised peripheral blood, obtained 28 days after the second AZD1222 dose. These TCRs come from an adult who received the AZD1222 COVID-19 vaccine.

This chain links TRBV7-7 with TRBJ1-6; unclear D gene. CDR1 is SSHAT and CDR2 is FNYEAQ in the germline V gene (reference sequence). The CDR3 is 14 residues long. V was pared by 5 bases and J by 4 bases, with 9 bases between. The CDR3 DNA reads TGTGCCAGCAGCCTGGAGCGGTATAATTCACCCCTCCACTTT. Protein sequence: CASSLERYNSPLHF.

The chain links TRBV19 to TRBJ1-2; possibly TRBD1 for D (5 bases). There are 14 residues in the CDR3. V shed 5 bases and J shed 3 bases, with 13 bases lying between them. Germline-derived CDR1 and CDR2 are LNHDA and SQIVND (reference sequence). The CDR3 sequence is CASSLATGYYGYTF. The DNA of the CDR3 is TGTGCCAGTAGTCTCGCCACAGGTTACTATGGCTACACCTTC.

This chain's CDR3 is CASRPQSGQPSYSPLHF. CDR3 in DNA: TGTGCCAGCAGGCCCCAGTCGGGACAGCCAAGCTATTCACCCCTCCACTTT. The chain uses TRBV28 and TRBJ1-6; 7 nucleotides line up with TRBD1. CDR1 is MDHEN, CDR2 SYDVKM, per germline. Germline trimming cut 6 bases from V and 8 bases from J; bases unmatched to any gene: 16. CDR3 length: 17 amino acids.

This chain connects TRBV7-8 to TRBJ2-3, with 8 positions matching TRBD1. Trimming removed 1 base from V and 0 bases from J; junction bases left unmatched: 3. This CDR3 spans 16 amino acids. Germline V gene sequence: CDR1 SGHVS, CDR2 FQNEAQ. The CDR3 region is CASSLGRGQSTDTQYF. DNA of the CDR3: TGTGCCAGCAGCTTAGGCAGGGGGCAAAGCACAGATACGCAGTATTTT.

The V and J genes are TRBV5-1 and TRBJ2-3, with a weak D call TRBD1 (6 bases). This CDR3 region has 15 residues. Germline V lookup: CDR1 SGHRS, CDR2 YFSETQ. Trimming took off 0 bases at V and 5 bases at J, with 13 bases between the two ends. CDR3 coding DNA: TGCGCCAGCAGCTTGGAGGCAGGGGCCTTAGATACGCAGTATTTT. Residues: CASSLEAGALDTQYF.

The V call is TRBV5-5, the J call TRBJ1-2; 7 bases fit TRBD1. Per germline, CDR1 SGHKS and CDR2 YYEKEE (reference sequence). The CDR3 has 15 residues. V shed 2 bases, J shed 5 bases, and the junction held 9 bases outside the gene matches. The CDR3 region is CASSLAGTEEYGYTF. Here the CDR3 DNA reads TGTGCCAGCAGCTTAGCCGGGACAGAAGAATATGGCTACACCTTC.

The chain combines TRBV27 with TRBJ1-1; D is uncertain. Trimming left V 6 bases short and J 1 base short, with 12 bases between. CDR1 and CDR2 from the germline V gene are MNHEY and SMNVEV (reference sequence). This CDR3 has 14 residues. This CDR3 is CASSPNLENTEAFF. The CDR3 DNA sequence: TGTGCCAGCAGCCCTAATCTTGAGAACACTGAAGCTTTCTTT.

The chain combines TRBV7-9 with TRBJ1-5; the D gene is possibly TRBD1 (5 bases). Per the germline V gene, CDR1 is SEHNR and CDR2 is FQNEAQ (reference sequence). The CDR3 totals 19 residues. V shed 1 base and J shed 1 base, with 20 bases lying between them. CDR3 loop: CASSLDLSWGRDSNQPQHF. The CDR3 DNA reads TGTGCCAGCAGCTTAGATCTCTCCTGGGGCAGGGACAGCAATCAGCCCCAGCATTTT.

This clone was detected only a few times. The V call is TRBV7-3, the J call TRBJ1-1, with 7 bases matching TRBD1. This CDR3 is 14 amino acids long. The germline V gene encodes CDR1 SGHTA and CDR2 FQGTGA. V lost 0 bases and J lost 6; bases outside the gene matches: 4. CDR3 nucleotide sequence: TGTGCCAGCAGCTTAACAGGGGGCCTCCCTGAAGCTTTCTTT. Amino acids: CASSLTGGLPEAFF. Full variable domain (rest looked up from reference TRBV7-3 and TRBJ1-1): GAGVSQTPSNKVTEKGKYVELRCDPISGHTALYWYRQSLGQGPEFLIYFQGTGAADDSGLPNDRFFAVRPEGSVSTLKIQRTERGDSAVYLCASSLTGGLPEAFFGQGTRLTVV.

The chain couples TRBV3-1 (or the pseudogene TRBV3-2) to TRBJ2-2, with D possibly being TRBD1 or TRBD2 (5 bases each). Germline V gives CDR1 LGHDT, CDR2 YNNKEL (reference sequence). Trimming took off 4 bases at V and 1 base at J, with 7 bases between the two ends. The CDR3 has 14 residues. DNA of the CDR3: TGTGCCAGCAGCCGGGACCAGAACACCGGGGAGCTGTTTTTT. This translates into CASSRDQNTGELFF.

This chain uses TRBV25-1 with TRBJ1-2; tentative D call: TRBD1 (6 bases). V was trimmed by 6 bases and J by 2 bases, leaving 13 bases between them. Germline values: CDR1 MGHDK, CDR2 SYGVNS. CDR3 size: 14 residues. CDR3: CASSNFGQNYGYTF. CDR3 bases: TGTGCCAGCAGCAACTTTGGACAGAACTATGGCTACACCTTC.

The V and J genes are TRBV11-2 and TRBJ2-3; perhaps TRBD1 as D (7 bases). Germline V lookup: CDR1 SGHAT, CDR2 FQNNGV. The CDR3 runs 14 residues. V lost 7 bases and J lost 6, with 17 bases in between. The CDR3 bases are TGTGCCAGCACACTCAGGGGGGCTACGGATACGCAGTATTTT. Protein: CASTLRGATDTQYF.

The chain is built from TRBV5-5 and TRBJ2-7; a possible D gene is TRBD2 (7 bases). Germline assignment: CDR1 SGHKS and CDR2 YYEKEE (reference sequence). The V gene lost 7 bases and the J gene lost 1 base, with 15 bases spanning the gap. The CDR3 runs 14 residues. CDR3 DNA: TGTGCCAGCTTGAGAGGGGGGGCGTCCTACGAGCAGTACTTC. This codes for CASLRGGASYEQYF.

This chain joins TRBV6-5 and TRBJ1-2, with a tentative D call TRBD1 (6 bases). Germline loops: CDR1 MNHEY, CDR2 SVGAGI. The CDR3 has 13 residues. V lost 2 bases and J lost 6, with 10 bases in between. As DNA, the CDR3 is TGTGCCAGCAGTTACGGGGGCGGGGATGGCTACACCTTC. Translated, it gives CASSYGGGDGYTF.

This clone showed up just a few times. V is TRBV18 and J is TRBJ1-1; unclear D gene. Germline V gene data show CDR1 as KGHSH and CDR2 as LQKENI. The CDR3 is 13 amino acids. Trimming pared 3 bases from V and 6 bases from J, leaving 11 bases between. The CDR3 is CASSPQAGSEAFF. DNA for the CDR3: TGTGCCAGCTCACCCCAAGCAGGTTCTGAAGCTTTCTTT.

The chain links TRBV7-9 to TRBJ1-2, with D hard to call. The V end lost 1 base, the J end lost 4 bases, and 7 bases lay between the germline ends. Germline CDR1 SEHNR, CDR2 FQNEAQ (reference sequence). This CDR3 comprises 13 residues. The CDR3 DNA is TGTGCCAGCAGCTTAGACCCACTCTATGGCTACACCTTC. It is translated as CASSLDPLYGYTF.

This chain connects TRBV6-5 to TRBJ1-2; 7 bases line up with TRBD1. This CDR3 is 14 amino acids long. The junction had 9 bases not matched to a gene; V was cut back by 6 bases and J by 5 bases. CDR1 and CDR2 from the germline V gene are MNHEY and SVGAGI. The CDR3 spells CASRLDRETYGYTF. For the CDR3, the DNA is TGTGCCAGCAGACTCGACAGGGAGACATATGGCTACACCTTC.

V gene TRBV9 combines with J gene TRBJ2-1; 8 bases fit TRBD2. The CDR3 sequence is 15 residues long. The junction had 5 bases not matched to a gene; V was cut back by 3 bases and J by 3 bases. Germline CDR1 reads SGDLS; CDR2 reads YYNGEE. CDR3 sequence: CASSAERGHYNEQFF. CDR3 coding DNA: TGTGCCAGCAGCGCCGAGCGGGGGCACTACAATGAGCAGTTCTTC. The complete variable domain, with remaining parts taken from reference TRBV9 and TRBJ2-1, reads DSGVTQTPKHLITATGQRVTLRCSPRSGDLSVYWYQQSLDQGLQFLIQYYNGEERAKGNILERFSAQQFPDLHSELNLSSLELGDSALYFCASSAERGHYNEQFFGPGTRLTVL.

This clone was recorded only once. The chain links TRBV19 to TRBJ2-2; D is ambiguous. The CDR3 has 12 residues. The germline V and J ends were trimmed by 1 base and 5 bases, with 2 bases remaining between them. Germline V gives CDR1 LNHDA, CDR2 SQIVND (reference sequence). CDR3: CASSIGTGELFF. The CDR3 nucleotides read TGTGCCAGTAGTATAGGGACCGGGGAGCTGTTTTTT.